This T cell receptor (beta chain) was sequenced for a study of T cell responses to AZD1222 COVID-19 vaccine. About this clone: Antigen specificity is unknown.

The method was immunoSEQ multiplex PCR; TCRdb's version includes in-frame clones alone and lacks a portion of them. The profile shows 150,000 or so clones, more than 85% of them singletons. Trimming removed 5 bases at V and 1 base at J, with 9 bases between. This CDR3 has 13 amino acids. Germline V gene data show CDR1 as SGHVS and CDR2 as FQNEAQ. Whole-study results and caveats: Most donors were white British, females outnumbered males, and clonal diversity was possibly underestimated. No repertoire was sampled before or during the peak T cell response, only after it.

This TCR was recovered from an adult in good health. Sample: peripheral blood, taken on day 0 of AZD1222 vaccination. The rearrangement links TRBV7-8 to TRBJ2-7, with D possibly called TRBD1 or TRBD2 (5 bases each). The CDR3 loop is CASSRDQSYEQYF. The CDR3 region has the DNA TGTGCCAGCAGCCGGGACCAATCCTACGAGCAGTACTTC.